Sequencing of this T cell receptor beta chain was carried out in a study of post-analysis software for immune sequencing data. Unique molecular identifiers were carried by the TCR beta cDNA libraries. TCRdb recomputed calls from the PCR reads with MiXCR, one row per CDR3 protein. The sample records fewer than 900,000 distinct CDR3 sequences, approximately 44% being singletons. Sequencing was performed on blood. This clonotype originated in a girl aged 5 to 17 with multiple sclerosis.

The CDR3, as DNA: TGCGCCAGCAGCCAAGGAGTCAAAAACATTCAGTACTTC. It encodes CASSQGVKNIQYF. The rearrangement joins TRBV4-3 to TRBJ2-4, with unresolved D. CDR1 is LGHNA, CDR2 YSLEER, per germline. V gave up 1 base and J gave up 3 bases, with 4 bases separating them. The CDR3 runs to 13 residues.